This T cell receptor (beta chain) is from a study of T cell responses to AZD1222 COVID-19 vaccine. Points from the study as a whole: In all cases, repertoires were sampled only after the peak T cell response. Spike-specific TCR depth and breadth grew after two AZD1222 doses.

A note on this clone: What it binds is not known.

CDR3 size: 14 residues. CDR1 is LGHDT and CDR2 is YNNKEL in the germline V gene (reference sequence). V dropped 6 bases and J dropped 1 base, with 12 bases sitting between them. Data came from immunoSEQ multiplex PCR; TCRdb stores just in-frame clones and leaves some out. This table holds just over 150,000 clones, 90% found once. The clonotype comes from an adult who received the AZD1222 COVID-19 vaccine. The rearrangement uses TRBV3-1 (or the pseudogene TRBV3-2) and TRBJ2-5; no reliable D call. This sample comprised peripheral blood, obtained 28 days after the second AZD1222 dose. The DNA of the CDR3 is TGTGCCAGCAGATCCAGTGATTTCCAAGAGACCCAGTACTTC. This translates into CASRSSDFQETQYF.